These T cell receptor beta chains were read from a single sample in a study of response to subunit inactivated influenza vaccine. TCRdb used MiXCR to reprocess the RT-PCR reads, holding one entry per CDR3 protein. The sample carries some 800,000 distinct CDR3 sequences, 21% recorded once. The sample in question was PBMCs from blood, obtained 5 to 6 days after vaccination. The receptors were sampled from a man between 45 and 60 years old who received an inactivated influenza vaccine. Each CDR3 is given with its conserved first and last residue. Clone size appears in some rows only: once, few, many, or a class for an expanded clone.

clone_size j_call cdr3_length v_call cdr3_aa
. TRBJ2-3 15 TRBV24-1 CATSEEYGTLDTQYF
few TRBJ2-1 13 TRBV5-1 CASSLGERDEQFF
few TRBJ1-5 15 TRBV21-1 CASSRPRTSNQPQHF
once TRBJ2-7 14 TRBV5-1 CASTLSGTSYEQYF
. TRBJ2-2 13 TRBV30 CAWSARAAGELFF
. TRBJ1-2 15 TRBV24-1 CATSDLRTAIYGYTF
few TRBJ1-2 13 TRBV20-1 CSARDGGGYGYTF
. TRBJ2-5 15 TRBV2 CASHREKNPLETQYF
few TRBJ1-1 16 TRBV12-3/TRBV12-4 CASSRGVGNAGTEAFF
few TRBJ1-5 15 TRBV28 CASSVDRGSNQPQHF
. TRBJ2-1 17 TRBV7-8 CASSLRRFRVGSNEQFF
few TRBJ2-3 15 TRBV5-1 CASSLETGATDTQYF
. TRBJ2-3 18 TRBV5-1 CASSLATAGGTIADTQYF
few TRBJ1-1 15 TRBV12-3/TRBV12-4 CASTRGGGVNTEAFF
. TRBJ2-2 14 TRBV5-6 CASSRQGSTGELFF
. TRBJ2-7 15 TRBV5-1 CASSSSSGRAYEQYF
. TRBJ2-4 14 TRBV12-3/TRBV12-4 CASSYDIAKNIQYF
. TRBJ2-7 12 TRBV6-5 CASSPQGNEQYF
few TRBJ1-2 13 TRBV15 CATSPPTANGYTF
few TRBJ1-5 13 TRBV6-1 CASRQGLSQPQHF
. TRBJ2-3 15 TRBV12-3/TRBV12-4 CASSFQGTYTDTQYF
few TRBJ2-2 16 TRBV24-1 CATSDTRGANTGELFF
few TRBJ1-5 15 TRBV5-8 CASSLWGTHDQPQHF
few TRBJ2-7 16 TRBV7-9 CASSLPYIAGVEEQYF
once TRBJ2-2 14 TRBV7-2 CASSPGRRGGELYF
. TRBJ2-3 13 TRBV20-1 CSVSPSSTDTLYF
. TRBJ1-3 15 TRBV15 CATSRVGSSGNTIYF
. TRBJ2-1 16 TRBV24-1 CATSDSGLDVVSEQFF
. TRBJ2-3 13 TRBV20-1 CSAWVLSTDTQYF
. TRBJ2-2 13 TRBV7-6 CASSAQRTGELFF
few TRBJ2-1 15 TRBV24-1 CATSETGQGGNEQFF
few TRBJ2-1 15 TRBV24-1 CATSDLQGTGDEQFF
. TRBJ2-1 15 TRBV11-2 CASSLESWGGNEQFF
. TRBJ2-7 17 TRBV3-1 CASSQGAGGFYPYEQYF
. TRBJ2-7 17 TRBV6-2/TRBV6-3 CASSYLRSGANSYEQYF
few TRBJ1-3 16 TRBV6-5 CASSSSGTGGGNTIYF
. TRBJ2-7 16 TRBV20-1 CSARGGTSGPSYEQYF